The 27 T cell receptor beta chains listed next were all sequenced from one sample in a study of T cells in Graves' hyperthyroidism and ophthalmopathy. The TCR beta CDR3 regions underwent amplification using RNA transcripts as the source. TCR CDR3 underwent first-round RT-PCR with the HTBI primer set. TCRdb re-called the multiplex PCR reads through MiXCR, storing one row per CDR3 protein. The table includes about 700,000 distinct CDR3 sequences, about 14% detected once. The specimen was blood. The source of these receptors is a woman in her late teens or twenties with Graves' hyperthyroidism.

The chain couples TRBV19 to TRBJ2-1; 8 bases fit TRBD2. Germline CDR1 is LNHDA and CDR2 is SQIVND (reference sequence). The V gene end was trimmed by 6 bases and the J gene end by 4 bases; junction bases not matched to a gene: 11. This CDR3 is 16 amino acids long. In DNA, the CDR3 is TGTGCCAGTAGCTCTGCGGGGGGCCCCCCGTACAATGAGCAGTTCTTC. Translated, it gives CASSSAGGPPYNEQFF.

Regarding this clonotype: A clone one base away is much larger, so this may be a read error. The chain recombines TRBV6-4 with TRBJ2-1, with 7 bases fitting TRBD2. The DNA end is more similar to TRBJ2-7, so the J call may be wrong. CDR3 length equals 15 residues. CDR1 is MRHNA and CDR2 is SNTAGT in the germline V gene. The CDR3 protein is CASSARDYSYNEQYF. The CDR3 nucleotides read TGTGCCAGCAGTGCCCGGGACTACTCCTACAATGAGCAGTACTTC.

The chain is built from TRBV29-1 and TRBJ2-4, with D maybe TRBD2 (6 bases). CDR3 length: 16 amino acids. V dropped 2 bases and J dropped 0 bases, with 14 bases sitting between them. Germline-derived CDR1 and CDR2 are SQVTM and ANQGSEA. CDR3 sequence: CSVETSPGLAKNIQYF. Here the CDR3 DNA reads TGCAGCGTTGAAACGAGCCCGGGACTAGCCAAAAACATTCAGTACTTC.

The sample holds many counts of this clonotype. The rearrangement links TRBV11-2 to TRBJ2-3; D not resolved. The CDR3 covers 15 residues. The germline V and J ends were trimmed by 4 bases and 2 bases, with 13 bases remaining between them. CDR1 and CDR2 from the germline V gene are SGHAT and FQNNGV. The CDR3 reads CASSYWTVVTDTQYF. As DNA, the CDR3 is TGTGCCAGCAGCTATTGGACGGTCGTCACAGATACGCAGTATTTT. Full variable domain (remainder filled in from reference TRBV11-2 and TRBJ2-3): EAGVAQSPRYKIIEKRQSVAFWCNPISGHATLYWYQQILGQGPKLLIQFQNNGVVDDSQLPKDRFSAERLKGVDSTLKIQPAKLEDSAVYLCASSYWTVVTDTQYFGPGTRLTVL.

In this sample, this clonotype turned up many times. The chain joins TRBV20-1 to TRBJ2-7, with TRBD2 matching 12 bases. Germline assignment: CDR1 DFQATT and CDR2 SNEGSKA (reference sequence). CDR3 size: 14 residues. With 6 bases clipped from V and 8 bases from J, the junction kept 11 bases outside the gene matches. DNA of the CDR3: TGCAGTGCCCGAATGTATGGGACTAGCGGGCAGCAGTACTTC. Translation: CSARMYGTSGQQYF.

This clonotype showed up many times. This chain uses TRBV2 with TRBJ2-3; 10 bases are a match to TRBD1. Trimming cost V 4 bases and J 3 bases; bases outside gene matches: 1. Germline-derived CDR1 and CDR2 are SNHLY and FYNNEI. This CDR3 is 14 amino acids long. The CDR3 region is CASSADRGTDTQYF. As DNA, the CDR3 is TGTGCCAGCAGTGCGGACAGGGGGACAGATACGCAGTATTTT.

This clonotype has a count of ten or more. The rearrangement joins TRBV30 to TRBJ2-1, with a possible D match to TRBD1 (6 bases). Germline CDR1 and CDR2: GTSNPN and SVGIG (reference sequence). The CDR3 spans 13 residues. The ends were cut back, 3 bases at V and 10 bases at J, with 16 bases in the middle. The CDR3 sequence: CAWRNRAQGEQFF. Written as DNA, the CDR3 is TGTGCCTGGAGGAACCGGGCCCAGGGGGAGCAGTTCTTC. The whole variable domain, filled in from reference TRBV30 and TRBJ2-1, reads SQTIHQWPATLVQPVGSPLSLECTVEGTSNPNLYWYRQAAGRGLQLLFYSVGIGQISSEVPQNLSASRPQDRQFILSSKKLLLSDSGFYLCAWRNRAQGEQFFGPGTRLTVL.

V gene TRBV13 combines with J gene TRBJ2-7; D is uncertain. This CDR3 is 14 amino acids long. V lost 5 bases and J lost 0, with 11 bases in between. Germline values: CDR1 PRHDT, CDR2 FYEKMQ (reference sequence). The DNA of the CDR3 is TGTGCCAGCAGCCCCCCAACAGACTCCTACGAGCAGTACTTC. Amino acids: CASSPPTDSYEQYF.

Notes on this clonotype: This sequence may be a read error, since a much larger clone differs from it by one base. V usage is TRBV7-3 and J usage is TRBJ1-1; D is undetermined. This CDR3 has 13 amino acids. Germline CDR1 reads SGHTA; CDR2 reads FQGTGA. The CDR3 loop reads CVSSSPGYTEAFF. CDR3 nucleotides: TGTGTCAGCAGCTCCCCCGGGTACACTGAAGCTTTCTTT.

This clonotype was seen many times. V gene TRBV20-1 combines with J gene TRBJ1-2, with D possibly matching TRBD1 (5 bases). V was trimmed by 5 bases and J by 6 bases, leaving 13 bases between them. The CDR3 contains 12 residues. CDR1 is DFQATT, CDR2 SNEGSKA, per germline (reference sequence). The DNA for the CDR3 is TGCAGTGCTGGCAGCAGGGTAAATGGCTACACCTTC. Amino acids: CSAGSRVNGYTF.

This clonotype has only a few counts. The rearrangement links TRBV24-1 to TRBJ2-2; 8 nucleotides line up with TRBD1. The CDR3 contains 16 residues. V trimming: 3 bases; J trimming: 6 bases; junction bases outside the gene matches: 8. The germline V gene has CDR1 KGHDR and CDR2 SFDVKD. CDR3 sequence: CATSDPGTGLPGELFF. DNA of the CDR3: TGTGCCACCAGTGATCCGGGGACAGGATTGCCCGGGGAGCTGTTTTTT.

The rearrangement uses TRBV5-6 and TRBJ1-4; D may be TRBD1 (5 bases). The V gene lost 1 base and the J gene lost 8 bases, with 12 bases spanning the gap. Germline assignment: CDR1 SGHDT and CDR2 YYEEEE. CDR3 length: 14 residues. The CDR3 is CASSLLGRAEKLFF. Here the CDR3 DNA reads TGTGCCAGCAGCTTGCTGGGGCGCGCGGAAAAACTGTTTTTT.

This clonotype has at least ten counts. The chain joins TRBV24-1 to TRBJ2-1; D perhaps matches TRBD1 (5 bases). The CDR3 length is 16 residues. V lost 4 bases and J lost 2, with 14 bases in between. Germline CDR1 is KGHDR and CDR2 is SFDVKD. The CDR3: CATSDGPGWAYNEQFF. In nucleotides, the CDR3 is TGTGCCACCAGTGACGGTCCAGGGTGGGCCTACAATGAGCAGTTCTTC.

This clonotype was counted at least ten times. The chain joins TRBV5-1 to TRBJ1-4, with no clear D. Trimming pared 0 bases from V and 4 bases from J, leaving 13 bases between. The CDR3 spans 16 residues. Looked up from germline, CDR1 is SGHRS and CDR2 is YFSETQ. The CDR3 nucleotides read TGCGCCAGCAGCTTGGGAATCCGCGAGGGTAATGAAAAACTGTTTTTT. Translated, it gives CASSLGIREGNEKLFF.

The rearrangement joins TRBV27 to TRBJ2-5; D could derive from TRBD1 or TRBD2 (5 bases each). Germline-derived CDR1 and CDR2 are MNHEY and SMNVEV (reference sequence). Trimming cost V 5 bases and J 5 bases, with 21 bases left between them. CDR3 length: 16 amino acids. The CDR3 DNA reads as TGTGCCAGCAGTGCATATCCGGGGCCGACGATGGAGACCCAGTACTTC. Protein: CASSAYPGPTMETQYF.

The sample holds many counts of this clonotype. The chain recombines TRBV5-1 with TRBJ2-1, with TRBD2 matching over 12 bases. The V segment lost 4 bases and the J segment 10 bases; nucleotides outside the gene matches: 9. Germline values: CDR1 SGHRS, CDR2 YFSETQ. This CDR3 comprises 15 residues. The CDR3 DNA follows: TGCGCCAGCAGCAACAGACTAGCGGGAGAGGGGGAGCAGTTCTTC. It encodes CASSNRLAGEGEQFF.

Details on this clonotype: One junction end does not reproduce the germline sequence, and a read error may be involved. V gene TRBV29-1 combines with J gene TRBJ2-1, with 8 bases that match TRBD1. The V gene's germline CDR1 is SQVTM and CDR2 ANQGSEA. The CDR3 has 13 residues. The CDR3 is CSGSDREYNEQFF. The CDR3 bases are TGCAGCGGGTCGGACAGGGAATACAATGAGCAATTCTTC.

The sample holds many counts of this clonotype. The rearrangement joins TRBV24-1 to TRBJ2-3; D call uncertain. The germline V gene has CDR1 KGHDR and CDR2 SFDVKD. The CDR3 length is 15 residues. The V gene lost 2 bases and the J gene lost 4 bases, with 12 bases spanning the gap. The CDR3 DNA follows: TGTGCCACCAGTGATTCACACCTTTTCGCAGATACGCAGTATTTT. Protein sequence: CATSDSHLFADTQYF.

This clonotype was observed many times. The chain recombines TRBV5-1 with TRBJ2-1; 8 bases align to TRBD2. Germline assignment: CDR1 SGHRS and CDR2 YFSETQ. The length of the CDR3 is 15 residues. Trimming took 5 bases from V and 5 from J; bases not matched to a gene: 9. The CDR3 region is CASSRTSGGNNEQFF. DNA for the CDR3: TGCGCCAGCAGTCGGACGAGCGGGGGAAACAATGAGCAGTTCTTC. The full variable domain, in which reference TRBV5-1 and TRBJ2-1 provide the parts outside the CDR3, is KAGVTQTPRYLIKTRGQQVTLSCSPISGHRSVSWYQQTPGQGLQFLFEYFSETQRNKGNFPGRFSGRQFSNSRSEMNVSTLELGDSALYLCASSRTSGGNNEQFFGPGTRLTVL.

This clonotype was recorded many times. The J gene is TRBJ2-7, the V gene TRBV28; TRBD2 matches at 14 bases. The CDR3 has 19 amino acids. The V segment lost 2 bases and the J segment 1 base; nucleotides outside the gene matches: 10. CDR1 and CDR2 from the germline V gene are MDHEN and SYDVKM. The CDR3 sequence is CASSLHTGTSGSMSYEQYF. For the CDR3, the DNA is TGTGCCAGCAGTTTACACACCGGGACTAGCGGGAGTATGTCCTACGAGCAGTACTTC.

This clonotype was counted a few times. The chain carries TRBV11-2 and TRBJ1-4; the match to TRBD1 covers 9 bases. The CDR3 has 18 amino acids. CDR1 is SGHAT, CDR2 FQNNGV, per germline. Trimming took 5 bases from V and 0 from J; bases not matched to a gene: 10. The CDR3 DNA reads TGTGCCAGCAGCGGGAACAGGGGGCCCGATGCAACTAATGAAAAACTGTTTTTT. Translated, it gives CASSGNRGPDATNEKLFF.

Only a few counts were recorded for this clonotype. The chain uses TRBV9 and TRBJ1-1; TRBD1 is a possible D gene (5 bases). Trimming shortened V by 3 bases and J by 1 base, and 16 bases separated the two germline ends. The length of the CDR3 is 16 residues. Germline CDR1 is SGDLS and CDR2 is YYNGEE. CDR3 protein: CASSADGGRGNTEAFF. CDR3 in DNA: TGTGCCAGCAGCGCCGATGGGGGTCGGGGGAACACTGAAGCTTTCTTT.

This chain joins TRBV27 and TRBJ2-3; a weak D match, TRBD2 (5 bases). Germline assignment: CDR1 MNHEY and CDR2 SMNVEV (reference sequence). Trimming left V 2 bases short and J 3 bases short, with 6 bases between. The CDR3 has 13 residues. CDR3 residues: CASSLRRTDTQYF. The DNA of the CDR3 is TGTGCCAGCAGTTTAAGGAGGACAGATACGCAGTATTTT.

The sample holds a few counts of this clonotype. This rearrangement joins TRBV3-1 to TRBJ1-2; 12 bases align to TRBD1. The ends lost 1 base at V and 6 bases at J; junction bases unmatched: 9. Per the germline V gene, CDR1 is LGHDT and CDR2 is YNNKEL (reference sequence). This CDR3 comprises 17 residues. CDR3 nucleotides: TGTGCCAGCAGCCAAGCGGGGGGACAGGGGGCATTCAATGGCTACACCTTC. It translates to CASSQAGGQGAFNGYTF.

In its sample, this clonotype was seen many times. This sequence joins TRBV11-2 and TRBJ2-5, with 10 bases matching TRBD1. The CDR3 covers 14 residues. With V trimmed by 5 bases and J by 5 bases, 5 bases remained unmatched. CDR1 and CDR2 (germline): SGHAT, FQNNGV. In DNA form, the CDR3 reads TGTGCCAGCAGCCCAGACAGGGGGCGGGAGACCCAGTACTTC. Translated: CASSPDRGRETQYF.

This clonotype was picked up many times. The rearrangement uses TRBV3-1 and TRBJ2-3; D not resolved. V lost 0 bases to trimming and J lost 4 bases, with 11 bases between them. CDR3 length equals 15 residues. Germline-derived CDR1 and CDR2 are LGHDT and YNNKEL (reference sequence). In DNA form, the CDR3 reads TGTGCCAGCAGCCAAGAAAAAGGGTGGCCAGATACGCAGTATTTT. Translation: CASSQEKGWPDTQYF.

This clonotype was picked up many times. The V call is TRBV5-6, the J call TRBJ2-7; 7 nucleotides agree with TRBD2. The CDR3 is 15 amino acids. The J segment lost 6 bases and the V segment lost 0 bases, leaving 9 bases of the junction unmatched. Germline V gives CDR1 SGHDT, CDR2 YYEEEE. CDR3 DNA: TGTGCCAGCAGCTTGGTGACTAGCCCAGGACTCGAGCAGTACTTC. This sequence encodes CASSLVTSPGLEQYF.